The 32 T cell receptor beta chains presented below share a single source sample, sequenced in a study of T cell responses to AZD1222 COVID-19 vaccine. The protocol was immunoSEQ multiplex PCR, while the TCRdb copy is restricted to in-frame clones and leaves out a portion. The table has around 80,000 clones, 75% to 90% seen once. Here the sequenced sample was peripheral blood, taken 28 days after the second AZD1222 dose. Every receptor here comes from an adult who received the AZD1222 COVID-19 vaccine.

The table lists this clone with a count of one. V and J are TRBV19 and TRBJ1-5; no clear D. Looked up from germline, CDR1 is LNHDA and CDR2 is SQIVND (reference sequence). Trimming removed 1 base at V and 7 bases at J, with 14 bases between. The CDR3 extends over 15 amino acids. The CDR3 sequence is CASSIVGVSGQPQHF. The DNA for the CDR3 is TGTGCCAGTAGTATAGTCGGGGTATCGGGGCAGCCCCAGCATTTT.

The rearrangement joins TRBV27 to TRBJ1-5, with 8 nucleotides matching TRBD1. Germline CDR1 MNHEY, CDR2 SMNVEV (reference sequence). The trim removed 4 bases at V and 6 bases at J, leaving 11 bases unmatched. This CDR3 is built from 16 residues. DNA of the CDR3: TGTGCCAGCAGTTACCAGGACAGGGAATGTGGTCAGCCCCAGCATTTT. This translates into CASSYQDRECGQPQHF.

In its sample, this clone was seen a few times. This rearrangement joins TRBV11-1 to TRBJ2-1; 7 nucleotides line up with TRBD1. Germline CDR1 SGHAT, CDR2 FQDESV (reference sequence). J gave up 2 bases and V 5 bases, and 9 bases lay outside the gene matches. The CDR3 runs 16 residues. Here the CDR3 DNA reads TGTGCCAGCAGCCCCTCCTTACAGGGGACCTACAATGAGCAGTTCTTC. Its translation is CASSPSLQGTYNEQFF.

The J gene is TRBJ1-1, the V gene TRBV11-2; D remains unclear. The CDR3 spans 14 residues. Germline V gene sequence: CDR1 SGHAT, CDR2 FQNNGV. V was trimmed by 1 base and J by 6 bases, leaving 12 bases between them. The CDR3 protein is CASSLVGWQSEAFF. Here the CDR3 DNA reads TGTGCCAGCAGCTTAGTAGGTTGGCAGTCTGAAGCTTTCTTT.

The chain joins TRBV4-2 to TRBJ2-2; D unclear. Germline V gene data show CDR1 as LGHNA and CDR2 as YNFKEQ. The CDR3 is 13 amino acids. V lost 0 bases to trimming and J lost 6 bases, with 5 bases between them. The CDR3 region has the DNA TGTGCCAGCAGCCAAGAGCGAGCCGGGGAGCTGTTTTTT. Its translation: CASSQERAGELFF.

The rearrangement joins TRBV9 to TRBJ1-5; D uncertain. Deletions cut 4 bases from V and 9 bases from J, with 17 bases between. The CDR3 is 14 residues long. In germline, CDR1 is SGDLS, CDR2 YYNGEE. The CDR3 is CASSTSPDGWPQHF. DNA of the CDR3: TGTGCCAGCAGCACCTCCCCCGACGGTTGGCCCCAGCATTTT.

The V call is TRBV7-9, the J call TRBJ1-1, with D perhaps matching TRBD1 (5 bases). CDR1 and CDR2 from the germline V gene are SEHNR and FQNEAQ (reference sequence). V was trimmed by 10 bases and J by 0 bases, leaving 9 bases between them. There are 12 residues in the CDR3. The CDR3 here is CATRDLNTEAFF. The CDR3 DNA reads TGTGCCACCAGGGATCTGAACACTGAAGCTTTCTTT.

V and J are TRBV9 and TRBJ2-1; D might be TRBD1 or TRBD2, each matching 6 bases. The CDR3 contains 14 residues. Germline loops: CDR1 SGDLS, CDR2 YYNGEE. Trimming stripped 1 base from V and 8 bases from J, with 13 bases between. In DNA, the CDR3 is TGTGCCAGCAGCGTAAGGGGGGCGCTTGATGAGCAGTTCTTC. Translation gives CASSVRGALDEQFF. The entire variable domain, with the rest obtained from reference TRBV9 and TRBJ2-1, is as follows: DSGVTQTPKHLITATGQRVTLRCSPRSGDLSVYWYQQSLDQGLQFLIQYYNGEERAKGNILERFSAQQFPDLHSELNLSSLELGDSALYFCASSVRGALDEQFFGPGTRLTVL.

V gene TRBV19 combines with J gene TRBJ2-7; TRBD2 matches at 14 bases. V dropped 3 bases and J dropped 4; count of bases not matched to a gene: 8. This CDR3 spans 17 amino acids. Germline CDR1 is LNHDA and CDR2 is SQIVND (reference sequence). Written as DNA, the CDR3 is TGTGCCAGTAGTATTGGGACGACTAGCGGGGGGGCTTACGAGCAGTACTTC. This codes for CASSIGTTSGGAYEQYF.

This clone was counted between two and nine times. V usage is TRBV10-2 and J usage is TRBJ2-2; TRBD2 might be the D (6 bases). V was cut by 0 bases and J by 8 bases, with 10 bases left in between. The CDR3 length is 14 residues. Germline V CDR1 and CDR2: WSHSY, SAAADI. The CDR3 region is CASSESWRVGELFF. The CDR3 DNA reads TGCGCCAGCAGTGAGTCATGGAGGGTTGGGGAGCTGTTTTTT.

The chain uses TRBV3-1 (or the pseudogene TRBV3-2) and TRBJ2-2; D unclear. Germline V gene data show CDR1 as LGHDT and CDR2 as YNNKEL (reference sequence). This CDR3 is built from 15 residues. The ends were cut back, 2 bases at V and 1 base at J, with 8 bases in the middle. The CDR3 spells CASSQRALNTGELFF. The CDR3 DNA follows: TGTGCCAGCAGCCAACGGGCTCTGAACACCGGGGAGCTGTTTTTT.

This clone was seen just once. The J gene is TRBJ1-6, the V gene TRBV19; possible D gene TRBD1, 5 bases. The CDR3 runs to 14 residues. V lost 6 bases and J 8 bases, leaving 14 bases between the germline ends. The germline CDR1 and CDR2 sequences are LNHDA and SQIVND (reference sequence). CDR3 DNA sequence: TGTGCCAGTAGGGACACAAGGGCCCATTCACCCCTCCACTTT. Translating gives CASRDTRAHSPLHF.

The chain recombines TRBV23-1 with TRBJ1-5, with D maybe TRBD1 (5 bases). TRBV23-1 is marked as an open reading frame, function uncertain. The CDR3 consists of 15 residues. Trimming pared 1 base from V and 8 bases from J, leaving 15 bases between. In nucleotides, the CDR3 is TGCGCCAGCAGTCAATGGGGGGTCGGGGGAAAGCCCCAGCATTTT. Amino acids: CASSQWGVGGKPQHF.

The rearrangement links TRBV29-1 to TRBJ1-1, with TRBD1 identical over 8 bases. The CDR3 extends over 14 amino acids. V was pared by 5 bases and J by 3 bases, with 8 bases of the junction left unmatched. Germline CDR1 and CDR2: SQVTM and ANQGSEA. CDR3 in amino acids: CSVTVGQGYTEAFF. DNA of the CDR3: TGCAGCGTTACCGTCGGACAGGGTTACACTGAAGCTTTCTTT.

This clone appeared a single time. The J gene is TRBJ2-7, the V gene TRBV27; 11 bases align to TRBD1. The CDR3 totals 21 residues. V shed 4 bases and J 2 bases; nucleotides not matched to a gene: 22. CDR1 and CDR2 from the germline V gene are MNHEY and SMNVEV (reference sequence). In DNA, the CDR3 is TGTGCCAGCAGTTACGTCGTCGGGACAGGGGGAACCACGGACGTTCCCTACGAGCAGTACTTC. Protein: CASSYVVGTGGTTDVPYEQYF.

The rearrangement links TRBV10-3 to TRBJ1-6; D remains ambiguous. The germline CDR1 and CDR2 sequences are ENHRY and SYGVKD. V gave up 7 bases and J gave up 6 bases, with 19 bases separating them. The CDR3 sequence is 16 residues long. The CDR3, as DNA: TGTGCCATCAACCTACGGACCCGGGTAGGTAATTCACCCCTCCACTTT. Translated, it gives CAINLRTRVGNSPLHF.

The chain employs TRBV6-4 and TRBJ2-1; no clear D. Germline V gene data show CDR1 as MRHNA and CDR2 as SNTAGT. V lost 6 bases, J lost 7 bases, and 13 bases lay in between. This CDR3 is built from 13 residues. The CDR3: CASSPTQANEQFF. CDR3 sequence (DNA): TGTGCCAGCAGCCCGACTCAGGCGAATGAGCAGTTCTTC.

Written as DNA, the CDR3 is TGTGCCAGCAGTGAAACAGGAGACTATGGCTACACCTTC. Amino acid sequence: CASSETGDYGYTF. The chain is built from TRBV25-1 and TRBJ1-2, with a possible D match to TRBD1 (5 bases). Looked up from germline, CDR1 is MGHDK and CDR2 is SYGVNS. The CDR3 totals 13 residues. V dropped 2 bases and J dropped 3 bases, with 7 bases sitting between them.

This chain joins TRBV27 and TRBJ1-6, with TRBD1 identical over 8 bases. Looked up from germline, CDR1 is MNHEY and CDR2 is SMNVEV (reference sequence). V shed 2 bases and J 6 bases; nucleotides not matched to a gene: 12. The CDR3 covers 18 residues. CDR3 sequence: CASSLVTGELTGNSPLHF. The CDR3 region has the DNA TGTGCCAGCAGTTTAGTGACAGGGGAACTTACGGGTAATTCACCCCTCCACTTT.

In DNA form, the CDR3 reads TGCAGCGTTGAACGGGGAGCAGGCTACACCTTC. It encodes CSVERGAGYTF. The rearrangement uses TRBV29-1 and TRBJ1-2; D remains unclear. Germline V gene data show CDR1 as SQVTM and CDR2 as ANQGSEA. The CDR3 is made up of 11 amino acids. The ends were cut back, 2 bases at V and 8 bases at J, with 9 bases in the middle.

The CDR3 spells CASSEAVQSQYF. The CDR3 DNA follows: TGTGCCAGCAGTGAAGCGGTACAGTCCCAGTACTTC. The chain couples TRBV6-1 to TRBJ2-7; D gene unclear. V was trimmed by 0 bases and J by 10 bases, leaving 10 bases between them. The CDR3 is 12 amino acids. CDR1 and CDR2 (germline): MNHNS, SASEGT.

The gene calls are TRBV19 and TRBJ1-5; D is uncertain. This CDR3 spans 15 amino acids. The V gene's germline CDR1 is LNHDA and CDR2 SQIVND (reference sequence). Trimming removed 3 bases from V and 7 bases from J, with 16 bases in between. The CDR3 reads CASSMSPGGEQPQHF. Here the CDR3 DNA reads TGTGCCAGTAGTATGTCCCCGGGTGGAGAACAGCCCCAGCATTTT.

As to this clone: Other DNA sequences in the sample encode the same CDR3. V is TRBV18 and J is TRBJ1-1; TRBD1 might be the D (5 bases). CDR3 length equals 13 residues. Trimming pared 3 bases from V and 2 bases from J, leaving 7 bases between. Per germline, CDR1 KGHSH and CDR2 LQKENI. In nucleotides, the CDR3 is TGTGCCAGCTCACCGACAGTCAACACTGAAGCTTTCTTT. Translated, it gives CASSPTVNTEAFF.

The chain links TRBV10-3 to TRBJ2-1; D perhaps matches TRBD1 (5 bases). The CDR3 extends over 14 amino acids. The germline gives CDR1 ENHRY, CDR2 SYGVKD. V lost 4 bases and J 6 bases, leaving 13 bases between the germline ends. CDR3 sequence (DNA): TGTGCCATCAGTGCGCAGGGTACAACCAATGAGCAGTTCTTC. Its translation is CAISAQGTTNEQFF.

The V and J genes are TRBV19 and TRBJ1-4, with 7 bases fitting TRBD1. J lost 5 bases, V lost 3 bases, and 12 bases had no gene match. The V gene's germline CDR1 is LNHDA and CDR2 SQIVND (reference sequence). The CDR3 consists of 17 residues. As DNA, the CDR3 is TGTGCCAGTAGTATTCGTCCGGGACAGTGGGAAAATGAAAAACTGTTTTTT. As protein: CASSIRPGQWENEKLFF. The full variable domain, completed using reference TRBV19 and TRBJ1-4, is DGGITQSPKYLFRKEGQNVTLSCEQNLNHDAMYWYRQDPGQGLRLIYYSQIVNDFQKGDIAEGYSVSREKKESFPLTVTSAQKNPTAFYLCASSIRPGQWENEKLFFGSGTQLSVL.

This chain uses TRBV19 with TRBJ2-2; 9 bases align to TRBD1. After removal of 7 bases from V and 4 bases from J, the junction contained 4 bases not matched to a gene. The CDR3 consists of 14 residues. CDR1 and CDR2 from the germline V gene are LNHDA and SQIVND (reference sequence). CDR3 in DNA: TGTGCCAGTAAGGACAGGGGAGTCACCGGGGAGCTGTTTTTT. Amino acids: CASKDRGVTGELFF.

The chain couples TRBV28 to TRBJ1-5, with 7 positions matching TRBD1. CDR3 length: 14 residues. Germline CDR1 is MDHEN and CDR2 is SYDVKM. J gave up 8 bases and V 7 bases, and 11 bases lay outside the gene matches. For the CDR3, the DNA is TGTGCCAGCATATCAGGGGGACTTGTAAAGCCCCAGCATTTT. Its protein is CASISGGLVKPQHF.

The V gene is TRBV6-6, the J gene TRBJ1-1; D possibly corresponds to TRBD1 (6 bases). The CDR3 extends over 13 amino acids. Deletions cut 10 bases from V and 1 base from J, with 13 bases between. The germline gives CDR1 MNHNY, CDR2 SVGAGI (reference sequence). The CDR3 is CATGHSENTEAFF. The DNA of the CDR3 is TGTGCCACGGGACATTCAGAGAACACTGAAGCTTTCTTT.

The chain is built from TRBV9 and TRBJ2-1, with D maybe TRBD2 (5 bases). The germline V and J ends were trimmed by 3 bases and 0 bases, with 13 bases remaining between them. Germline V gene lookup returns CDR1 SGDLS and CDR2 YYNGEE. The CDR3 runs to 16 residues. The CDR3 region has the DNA TGTGCCAGCAGCGAAAAGAGGGTTTTCTCCTACAATGAGCAGTTCTTC. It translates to CASSEKRVFSYNEQFF.

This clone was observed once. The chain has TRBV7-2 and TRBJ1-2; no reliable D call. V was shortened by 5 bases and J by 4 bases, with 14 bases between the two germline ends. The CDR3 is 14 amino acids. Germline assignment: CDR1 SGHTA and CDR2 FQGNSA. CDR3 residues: CASSPTPPSYGYTF. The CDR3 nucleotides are TGTGCCAGCAGCCCCACTCCACCATCCTATGGCTACACCTTC.

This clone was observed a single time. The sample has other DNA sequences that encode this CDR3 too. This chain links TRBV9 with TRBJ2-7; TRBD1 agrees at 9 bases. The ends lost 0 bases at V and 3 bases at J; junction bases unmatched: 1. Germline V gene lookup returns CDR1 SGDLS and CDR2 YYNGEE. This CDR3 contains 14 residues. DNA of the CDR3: TGTGCCAGCAGCGTAGGACAGGGGGGCTACGAGCAGTACTTC. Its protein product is CASSVGQGGYEQYF.

The CDR3 nucleotides read TGCAGTGCTAGTACTAGGATGCTAGGAAACATCCCAGGTGTGACCCAGTACTTC. This sequence encodes CSASTRMLGNIPGVTQYF. The chain recombines TRBV20-1 with TRBJ2-5, with D possibly TRBD2 on 5 matching bases. Looked up from germline, CDR1 is DFQATT and CDR2 is SNEGSKA (reference sequence). The CDR3 runs to 18 residues. Trimming removed 3 bases at V and 7 bases at J, with 30 bases between.